The text below deals with one TCR beta chain. The recovered donors of Cohort 3 showed two negative PCRs, clearance, or symptom resolution. These data come from a study of blood T cell repertoires in COVID-19. Sequenced by immunoSEQ multiplex PCR; TCRdb stores in-frame clones only, minus some. The sample carries about 340,000 clones, 92% recorded once. CDR1 is KGHSH and CDR2 is LQKENI in the germline V gene. This CDR3 is 14 amino acids long. Trimming left V 1 base short and J 9 bases short, with 13 bases between. The sample consisted of PBMCs or T cells enriched from blood (not recorded which). This chain joins TRBV18 and TRBJ1-5, with D possibly being TRBD1 (5 bases). This sequence was found in a woman aged 25-40 years who had recovered from COVID-19. The CDR3 region has the DNA TGTGCCAGCTCACCACAAGGGGCCGAGTGGCCCCAGCATTTT. Amino acids: CASSPQGAEWPQHF.